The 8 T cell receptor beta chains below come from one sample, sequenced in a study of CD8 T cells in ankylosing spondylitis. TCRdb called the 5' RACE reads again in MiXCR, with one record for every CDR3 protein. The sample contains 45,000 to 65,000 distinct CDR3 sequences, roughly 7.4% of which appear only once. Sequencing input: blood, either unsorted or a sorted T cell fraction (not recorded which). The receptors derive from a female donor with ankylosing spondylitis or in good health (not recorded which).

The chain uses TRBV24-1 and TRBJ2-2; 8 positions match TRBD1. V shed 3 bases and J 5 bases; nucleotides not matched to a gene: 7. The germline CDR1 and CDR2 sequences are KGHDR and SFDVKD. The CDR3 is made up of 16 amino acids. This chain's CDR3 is CATSDPGQGGTGELFF. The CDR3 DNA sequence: TGTGCCACCAGTGATCCCGGACAGGGTGGGACCGGGGAGCTGTTTTTT.

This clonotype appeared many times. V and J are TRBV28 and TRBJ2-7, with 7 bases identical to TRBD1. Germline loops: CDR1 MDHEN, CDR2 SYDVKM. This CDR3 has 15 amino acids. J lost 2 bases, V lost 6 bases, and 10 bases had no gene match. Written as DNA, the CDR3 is TGTGCCAGCAGCTCTGGACAGGCGGAAGCCTACGAGCAGTACGTC. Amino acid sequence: CASSSGQAEAYEQYV.

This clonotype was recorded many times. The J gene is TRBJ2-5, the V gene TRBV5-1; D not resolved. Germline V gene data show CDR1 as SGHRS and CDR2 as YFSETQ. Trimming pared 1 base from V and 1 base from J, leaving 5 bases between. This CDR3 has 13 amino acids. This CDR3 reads CASSLNFQETQYF. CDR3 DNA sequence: TGCGCCAGCAGCTTGAACTTCCAAGAGACCCAGTACTTC.

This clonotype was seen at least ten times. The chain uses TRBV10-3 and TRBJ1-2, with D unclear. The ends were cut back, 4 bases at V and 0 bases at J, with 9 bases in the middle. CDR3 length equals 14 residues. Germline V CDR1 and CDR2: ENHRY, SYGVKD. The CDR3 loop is CAISGLPANYGYTF. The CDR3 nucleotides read TGTGCCATCAGTGGGCTCCCGGCTAACTATGGCTACACCTTC.

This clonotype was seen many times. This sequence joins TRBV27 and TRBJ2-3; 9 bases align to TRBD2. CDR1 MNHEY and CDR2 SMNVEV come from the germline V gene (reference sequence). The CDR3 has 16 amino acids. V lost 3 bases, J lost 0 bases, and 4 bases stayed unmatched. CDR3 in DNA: TGTGCCAGCAGTTTCGCTAGCGGGGCTAGCACAGATACGCAGTATTTT. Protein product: CASSFASGASTDTQYF.

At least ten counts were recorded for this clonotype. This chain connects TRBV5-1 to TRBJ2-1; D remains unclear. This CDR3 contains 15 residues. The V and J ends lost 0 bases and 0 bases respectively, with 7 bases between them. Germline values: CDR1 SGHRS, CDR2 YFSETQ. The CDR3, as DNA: TGCGCCAGCAGCTTGGTCGGCCTCTCCTACAATGAGCAGTTCTTC. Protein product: CASSLVGLSYNEQFF. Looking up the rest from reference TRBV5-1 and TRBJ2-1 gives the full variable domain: KAGVTQTPRYLIKTRGQQVTLSCSPISGHRSVSWYQQTPGQGLQFLFEYFSETQRNKGNFPGRFSGRQFSNSRSEMNVSTLELGDSALYLCASSLVGLSYNEQFFGPGTRLTVL.

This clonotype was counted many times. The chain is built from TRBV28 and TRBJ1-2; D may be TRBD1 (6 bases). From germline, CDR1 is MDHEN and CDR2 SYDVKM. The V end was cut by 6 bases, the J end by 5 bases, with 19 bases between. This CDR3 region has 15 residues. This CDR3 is CASRNRGAQWYGYTF. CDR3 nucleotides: TGTGCCAGCAGAAACCGGGGGGCGCAATGGTATGGCTACACCTTC.

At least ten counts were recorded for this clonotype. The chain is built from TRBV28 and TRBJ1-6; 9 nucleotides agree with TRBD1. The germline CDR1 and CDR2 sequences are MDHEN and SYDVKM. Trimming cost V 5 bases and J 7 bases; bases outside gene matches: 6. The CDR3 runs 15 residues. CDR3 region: CASSHTGGPNSPLHF. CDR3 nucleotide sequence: TGTGCCAGCAGTCACACAGGGGGCCCAAATTCACCCCTCCACTTT. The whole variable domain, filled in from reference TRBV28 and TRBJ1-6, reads DVKVTQSSRYLVKRTGEKVFLECVQDMDHENMFWYRQDPGLGLRLIYFSYDVKMKEKGDIPEGYSVSREKKERFSLILESASTNQTSMYLCASSHTGGPNSPLHFGNGTRLTVT.